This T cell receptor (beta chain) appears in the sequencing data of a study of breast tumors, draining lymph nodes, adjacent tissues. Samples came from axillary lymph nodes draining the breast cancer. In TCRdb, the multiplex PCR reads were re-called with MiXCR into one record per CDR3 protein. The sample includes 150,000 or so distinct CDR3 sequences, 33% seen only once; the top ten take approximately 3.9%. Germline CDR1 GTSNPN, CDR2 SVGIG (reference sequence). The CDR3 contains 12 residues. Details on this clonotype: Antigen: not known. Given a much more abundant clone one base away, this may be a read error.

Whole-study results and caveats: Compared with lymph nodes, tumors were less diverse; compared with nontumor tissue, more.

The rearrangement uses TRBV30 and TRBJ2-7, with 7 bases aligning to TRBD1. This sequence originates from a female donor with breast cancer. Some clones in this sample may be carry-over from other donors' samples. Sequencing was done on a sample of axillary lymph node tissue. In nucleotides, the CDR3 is TGTGCCTGGAGTAAACAGGGGTACGGGCAGTACTTC. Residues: CAWSKQGYGQYF. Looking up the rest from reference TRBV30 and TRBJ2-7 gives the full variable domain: SQTIHQWPATLVQPVGSPLSLECTVEGTSNPNLYWYRQAAGRGLQLLFYSVGIGQISSEVPQNLSASRPQDRQFILSSKKLLLSDSGFYLCAWSKQGYGQYFGPGTRLTVT.